There are a few counts of the clone carrying this T cell receptor (beta chain). Its antigen is as yet unknown. Unique molecular identifiers were present on cDNA, and template switching added a universal primer site. TCRdb passed the 5' RACE reads through MiXCR, listing each CDR3 protein once. The data show about 890,000 distinct CDR3 sequences, about 12% seen once. The data were taken from a study of identical twins. Points from the study as a whole: Where beta out-of-frame sequences were concerned, excess twin sharing was weaker. Among out-of-frame alpha sequences shared by twins, low generation probability occurred in excess.

This CDR3 is built from 13 residues. Germline V gene lookup returns CDR1 DFQATT and CDR2 SNEGSKA (reference sequence). V shed 5 bases and J shed 0 bases, with 8 bases lying between them. These same data were also listed under a study on yellow fever vaccine responses in identical twins. That work adds: Vaccine T cell responses of twins reportedly seemed partly convergent and partly personalized.

Sequencing used PBMCs. The chain is built from TRBV20-1 and TRBJ1-3, with no clear D. This TCR derives from a young woman in good health. The CDR3: CSAFGISGNTIYF. The CDR3 nucleotides read TGCAGTGCTTTCGGCATCTCTGGAAACACCATATATTTT.